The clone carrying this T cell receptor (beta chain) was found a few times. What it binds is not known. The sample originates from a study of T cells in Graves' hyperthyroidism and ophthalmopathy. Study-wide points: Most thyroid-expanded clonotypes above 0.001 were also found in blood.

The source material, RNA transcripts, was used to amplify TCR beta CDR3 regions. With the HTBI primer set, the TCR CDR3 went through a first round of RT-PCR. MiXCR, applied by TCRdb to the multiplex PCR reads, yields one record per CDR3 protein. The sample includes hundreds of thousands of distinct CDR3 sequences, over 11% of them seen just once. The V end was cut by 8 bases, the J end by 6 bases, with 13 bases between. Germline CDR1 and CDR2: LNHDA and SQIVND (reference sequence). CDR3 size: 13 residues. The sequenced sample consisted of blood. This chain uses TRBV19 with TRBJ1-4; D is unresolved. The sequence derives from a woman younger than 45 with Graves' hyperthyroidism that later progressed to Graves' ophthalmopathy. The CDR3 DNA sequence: TGTGCCAGTTCCGTCCCACCGGATGAAAAACTGTTTTTT. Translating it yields CASSVPPDEKLFF.